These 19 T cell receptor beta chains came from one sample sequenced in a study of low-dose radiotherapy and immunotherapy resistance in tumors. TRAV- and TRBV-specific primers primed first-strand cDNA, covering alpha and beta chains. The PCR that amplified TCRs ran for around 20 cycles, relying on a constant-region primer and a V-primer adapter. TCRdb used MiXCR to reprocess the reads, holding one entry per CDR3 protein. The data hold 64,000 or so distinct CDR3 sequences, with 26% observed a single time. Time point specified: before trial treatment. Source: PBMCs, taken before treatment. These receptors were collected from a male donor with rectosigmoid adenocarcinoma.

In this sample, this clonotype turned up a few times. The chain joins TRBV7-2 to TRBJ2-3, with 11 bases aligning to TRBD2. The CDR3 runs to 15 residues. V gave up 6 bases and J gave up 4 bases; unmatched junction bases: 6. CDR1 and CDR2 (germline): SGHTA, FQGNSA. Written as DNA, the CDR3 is TGTGCCAGCAGGCCGACTAGCGGGGAAGCAGATACGCAGTATTTT. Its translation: CASRPTSGEADTQYF.

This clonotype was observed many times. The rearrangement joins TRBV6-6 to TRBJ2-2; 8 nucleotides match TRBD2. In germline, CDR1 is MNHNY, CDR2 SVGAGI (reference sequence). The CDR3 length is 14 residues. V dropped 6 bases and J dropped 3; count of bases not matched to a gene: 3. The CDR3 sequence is CASSGGADTGELFF. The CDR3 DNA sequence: TGTGCCAGCAGCGGGGGGGCAGACACCGGGGAGCTGTTTTTT.

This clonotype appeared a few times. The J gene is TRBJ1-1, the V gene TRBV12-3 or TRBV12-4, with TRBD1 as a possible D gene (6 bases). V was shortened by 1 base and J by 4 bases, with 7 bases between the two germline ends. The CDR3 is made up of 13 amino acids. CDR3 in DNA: TGTGCCAGCAGTTTAGGGGGGCCCACTGAAGCTTTCTTT. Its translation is CASSLGGPTEAFF.

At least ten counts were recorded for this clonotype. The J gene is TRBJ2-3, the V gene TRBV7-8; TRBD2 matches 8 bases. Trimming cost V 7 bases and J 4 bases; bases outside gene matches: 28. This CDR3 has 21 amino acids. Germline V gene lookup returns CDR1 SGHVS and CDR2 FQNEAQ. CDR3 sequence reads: CASTNFWASGSRRRIPDTQYF. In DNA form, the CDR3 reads TGTGCCAGCACCAATTTCTGGGCTAGCGGGTCCCGCCGGCGTATTCCAGATACGCAGTATTTT.

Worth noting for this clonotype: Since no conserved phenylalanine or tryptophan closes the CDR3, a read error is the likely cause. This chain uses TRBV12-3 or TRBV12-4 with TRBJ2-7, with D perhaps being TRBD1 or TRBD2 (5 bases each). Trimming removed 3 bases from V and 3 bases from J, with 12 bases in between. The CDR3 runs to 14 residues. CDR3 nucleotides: TGTGCCAGCAGTTTTGGCCAGGGAGTCTACGAGCAGTACTTA. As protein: CASSFGQGVYEQYL.

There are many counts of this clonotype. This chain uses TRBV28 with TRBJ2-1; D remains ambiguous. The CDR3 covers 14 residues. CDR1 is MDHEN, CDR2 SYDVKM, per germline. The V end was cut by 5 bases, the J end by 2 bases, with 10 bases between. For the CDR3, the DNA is TGTGCCAGCAGTAAGCGTACAGCCTACAATGAGCAGTTCTTC. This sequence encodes CASSKRTAYNEQFF. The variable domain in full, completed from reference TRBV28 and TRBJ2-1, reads DVKVTQSSRYLVKRTGEKVFLECVQDMDHENMFWYRQDPGLGLRLIYFSYDVKMKEKGDIPEGYSVSREKKERFSLILESASTNQTSMYLCASSKRTAYNEQFFGPGTRLTVL.

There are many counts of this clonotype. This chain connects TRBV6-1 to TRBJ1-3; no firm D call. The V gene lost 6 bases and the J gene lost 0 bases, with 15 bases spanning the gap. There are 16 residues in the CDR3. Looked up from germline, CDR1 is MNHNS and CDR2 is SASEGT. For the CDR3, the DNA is TGTGCCAGCAGCGGCAAGGGCGCACACTCTGGAAACACCATATATTTT. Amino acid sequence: CASSGKGAHSGNTIYF.

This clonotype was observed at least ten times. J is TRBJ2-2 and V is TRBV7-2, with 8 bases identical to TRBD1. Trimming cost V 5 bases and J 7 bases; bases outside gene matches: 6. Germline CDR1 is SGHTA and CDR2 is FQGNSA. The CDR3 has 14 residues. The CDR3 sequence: CASSPQGADGELFF. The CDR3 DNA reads TGTGCCAGCAGCCCCCAGGGGGCGGACGGGGAGCTGTTTTTT.

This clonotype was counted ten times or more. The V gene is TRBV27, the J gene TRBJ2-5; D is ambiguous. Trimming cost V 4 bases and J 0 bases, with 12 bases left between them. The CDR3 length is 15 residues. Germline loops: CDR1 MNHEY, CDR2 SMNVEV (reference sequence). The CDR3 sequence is CASSSLRRNQETQYF. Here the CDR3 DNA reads TGTGCCAGCAGTTCCCTTCGACGGAACCAAGAGACCCAGTACTTC.

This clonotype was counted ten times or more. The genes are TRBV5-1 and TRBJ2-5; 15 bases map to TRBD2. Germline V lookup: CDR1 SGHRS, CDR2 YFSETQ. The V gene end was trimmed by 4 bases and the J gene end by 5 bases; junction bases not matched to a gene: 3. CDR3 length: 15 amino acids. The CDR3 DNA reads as TGCGCCAGCAGCGACGGGACTAGCGGGGGGGAGACCCAGTACTTC. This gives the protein CASSDGTSGGETQYF.

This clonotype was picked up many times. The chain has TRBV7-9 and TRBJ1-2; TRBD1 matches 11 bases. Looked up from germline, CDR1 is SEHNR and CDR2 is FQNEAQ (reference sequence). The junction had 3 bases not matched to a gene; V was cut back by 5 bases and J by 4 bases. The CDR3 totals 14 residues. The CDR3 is CASSPGQGGYGYTF. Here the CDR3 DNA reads TGTGCCAGCAGCCCGGGACAGGGGGGCTATGGCTACACCTTC. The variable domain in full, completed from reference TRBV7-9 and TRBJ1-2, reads DTGVSQNPRHKITKRGQNVTFRCDPISEHNRLYWYRQTLGQGPEFLTYFQNEAQLEKSRLLSDRFSAERPKGSFSTLEIQRTEQGDSAMYLCASSPGQGGYGYTFGSGTRLTVV.

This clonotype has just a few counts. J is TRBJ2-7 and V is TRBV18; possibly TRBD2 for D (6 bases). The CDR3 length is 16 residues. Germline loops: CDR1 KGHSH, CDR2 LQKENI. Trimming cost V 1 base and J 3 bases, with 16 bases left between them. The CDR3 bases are TGTGCCAGCTCACCACAGGCTGGCACGGGAGTCTACGAGCAGTACTTC. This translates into CASSPQAGTGVYEQYF.

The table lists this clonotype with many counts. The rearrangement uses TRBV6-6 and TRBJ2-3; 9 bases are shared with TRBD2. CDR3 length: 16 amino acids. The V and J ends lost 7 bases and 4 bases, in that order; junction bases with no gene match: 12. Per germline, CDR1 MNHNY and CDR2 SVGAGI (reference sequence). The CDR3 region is CASKSRGGGVADTQYF. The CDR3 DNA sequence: TGTGCCAGCAAGTCCCGGGGCGGGGGGGTAGCAGATACGCAGTATTTT.

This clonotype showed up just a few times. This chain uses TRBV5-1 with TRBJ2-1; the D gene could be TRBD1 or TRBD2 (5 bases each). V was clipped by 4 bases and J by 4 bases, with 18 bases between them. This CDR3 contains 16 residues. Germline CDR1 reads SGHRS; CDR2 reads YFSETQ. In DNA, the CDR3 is TGCGCCAGCAGCGCCGAGGGGAGCGGCCCTTACAATGAGCAGTTCTTC. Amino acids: CASSAEGSGPYNEQFF.

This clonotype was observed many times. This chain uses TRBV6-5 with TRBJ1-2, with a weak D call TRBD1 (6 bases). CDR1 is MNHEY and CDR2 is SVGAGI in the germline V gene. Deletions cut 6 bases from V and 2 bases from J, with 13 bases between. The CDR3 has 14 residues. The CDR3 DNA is TGTGCCAGCAGCCGAGGAACAGGGAACTATGGCTACACCTTC. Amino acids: CASSRGTGNYGYTF.

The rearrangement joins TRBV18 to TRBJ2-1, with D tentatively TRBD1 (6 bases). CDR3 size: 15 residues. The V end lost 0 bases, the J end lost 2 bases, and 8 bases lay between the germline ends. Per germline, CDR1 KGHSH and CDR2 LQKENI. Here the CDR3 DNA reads TGTGCCAGCTCACCACCAGGGGGTACCTACAATGAGCAGTTCTTC. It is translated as CASSPPGGTYNEQFF.

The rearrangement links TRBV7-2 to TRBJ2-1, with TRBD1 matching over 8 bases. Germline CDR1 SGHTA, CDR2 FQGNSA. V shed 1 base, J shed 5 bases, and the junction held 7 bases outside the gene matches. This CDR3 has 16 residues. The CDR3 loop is CASSLVSRGLHNEQFF. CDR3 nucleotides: TGTGCCAGCAGCTTAGTTAGCAGGGGGCTCCACAATGAGCAGTTCTTC.

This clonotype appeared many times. CDR3 nucleotides: TGTGCCAGCAGCCCCCAAGGACAGGGCGGCACTGAAGCTTTCTTT. Its translation: CASSPQGQGGTEAFF. The genes are TRBV3-1 and TRBJ1-1; 8 nucleotides match TRBD1. CDR1 and CDR2 from the germline V gene are LGHDT and YNNKEL (reference sequence). With V trimmed by 4 bases and J by 4 bases, 8 bases remained unmatched. This CDR3 region has 15 residues.

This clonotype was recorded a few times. This CDR3 is CASSLSHGTALNQPQHF. The CDR3 nucleotides read TGTGCCAGCAGCTTATCCCATGGGACAGCGTTAAATCAGCCCCAGCATTTT. The chain has TRBV7-9 and TRBJ1-5, with 7 bases that match TRBD1. The CDR3 is 17 residues long. With V trimmed by 2 bases and J by 4 bases, 11 bases remained unmatched. Germline CDR1 reads SEHNR; CDR2 reads FQNEAQ (reference sequence).